These 21 T cell receptor beta chains were sequenced from one sample in a study of blood T cell repertoires in COVID-19. Profiled with immunoSEQ multiplex PCR; TCRdb holds only in-frame clones, not every one. The sample lists fewer than 95,000 clones, more than 80% seen once, with approximately 0.74% in the top ten. The sample was peripheral blood. These receptors came from a woman older than 75 with acute or convalescent COVID-19.

This clone was seen once. V and J are TRBV18 and TRBJ2-3; D is possibly TRBD2 (5 bases). Germline V gene lookup returns CDR1 KGHSH and CDR2 LQKENI. Trimming took 2 bases from V and 2 from J, leaving 8 bases between them. The CDR3 is made up of 14 amino acids. The CDR3 DNA is TGTGCCAGCTCACCATCGGGGAACACAGATACGCAGTATTTT. Translated, it gives CASSPSGNTDTQYF.

This clone has a single count. This chain links TRBV5-4 with TRBJ1-6, with 7 bases aligning to TRBD1. CDR1 is SGHNT and CDR2 is YYREEE in the germline V gene (reference sequence). V shed 4 bases, J shed 9 bases, and the junction held 13 bases outside the gene matches. The CDR3 spans 16 residues. The CDR3 here is CASSVLDRSLSSPLHF. The CDR3 DNA follows: TGTGCCAGCAGCGTCCTGGACAGGTCACTCTCTTCACCCCTCCACTTT.

In this sample, this clone turned up a few times. The CDR3 loop reads CASSYGGVGTNSPLHF. CDR3 coding DNA: TGTGCCAGCAGTTACGGAGGAGTTGGAACCAATTCACCCCTCCACTTT. The chain uses TRBV6-5 and TRBJ1-6, with unresolved D. Trimming pared 2 bases from V and 7 bases from J, leaving 15 bases between. This CDR3 contains 16 residues. Germline V gene data show CDR1 as MNHEY and CDR2 as SVGAGI.

The chain uses TRBV3-1 (or the pseudogene TRBV3-2) and TRBJ2-6; 9 bases are a match to TRBD1. V lost 3 bases to trimming and J lost 2 bases; unmatched junction nucleotides: 14. Per the germline V gene, CDR1 is LGHDT and CDR2 is YNNKEL (reference sequence). The CDR3 has 20 residues. Written as DNA, the CDR3 is TGTGCCAGCAGCCACAGCACCCCCGGGACAGGGAAGACTGGGGCCAACGTCCTGACTTTC. Encoded protein: CASSHSTPGTGKTGANVLTF.

This clone was detected a few times. The V gene is TRBV2, the J gene TRBJ2-1, with 7 bases identical to TRBD2. The CDR3 extends over 14 amino acids. Looked up from germline, CDR1 is SNHLY and CDR2 is FYNNEI. The J segment lost 0 bases and the V segment lost 10 bases, leaving 6 bases of the junction unmatched. The CDR3 region is CAIRRGSSYNEQFF. CDR3 DNA sequence: TGTGCCATCCGGCGCGGGAGCTCCTACAATGAGCAGTTCTTC.

This sequence joins TRBV11-2 and TRBJ1-2; no firm D call. The V gene's germline CDR1 is SGHAT and CDR2 FQNNGV. Trimming took off 4 bases at V and 0 bases at J, with 6 bases between the two ends. The CDR3 is 13 amino acids. The CDR3 region has the DNA TGTGCCAGCAGCTCGACTGCTAACTATGGCTACACCTTC. It is translated as CASSSTANYGYTF. Variable domain in full (rest from reference TRBV11-2 and TRBJ1-2): EAGVAQSPRYKIIEKRQSVAFWCNPISGHATLYWYQQILGQGPKLLIQFQNNGVVDDSQLPKDRFSAERLKGVDSTLKIQPAKLEDSAVYLCASSSTANYGYTFGSGTRLTVV.

The rearrangement links TRBV6-5 to TRBJ1-2; D is possibly TRBD1 (5 bases). Germline-derived CDR1 and CDR2 are MNHEY and SVGAGI. The CDR3 has 13 residues. Trimming took off 6 bases at V and 8 bases at J, with 16 bases between the two ends. The CDR3 loop reads CASRLQGQLGYTF. DNA for the CDR3: TGTGCCAGCAGACTCCAGGGTCAGTTGGGCTACACCTTC.

The chain employs TRBV5-1 and TRBJ2-1, with D perhaps matching TRBD1 (5 bases). The CDR3 loop spans 13 amino acids. The V end was cut by 4 bases, the J end by 8 bases, with 13 bases between. CDR1 is SGHRS, CDR2 YFSETQ, per germline. CDR3 region: CASSRAIGDEQFF. The CDR3 region has the DNA TGCGCCAGCAGCCGGGCCATAGGGGATGAGCAGTTCTTC. The variable domain in full, with the rest retrieved from reference TRBV5-1 and TRBJ2-1, is KAGVTQTPRYLIKTRGQQVTLSCSPISGHRSVSWYQQTPGQGLQFLFEYFSETQRNKGNFPGRFSGRQFSNSRSEMNVSTLELGDSALYLCASSRAIGDEQFFGPGTRLTVL.

Worth noting for this clone: The same CDR3 is also encoded by other DNA sequences in this sample. The V and J genes are TRBV4-1 and TRBJ1-2; no reliable D call. The CDR3 has 13 residues. The germline V gene encodes CDR1 MGHRA and CDR2 YSYEKL. The V and J ends lost 2 bases and 8 bases respectively, with 12 bases between them. CDR3 DNA: TGCGCCAGCAGCCAATCCAACAGTTACGGCTACACCTTC. Translated: CASSQSNSYGYTF.

The chain links TRBV5-1 to TRBJ1-2, with unresolved D. V lost 0 bases and J 7 bases, leaving 10 bases between the germline ends. Germline V CDR1 and CDR2: SGHRS, YFSETQ. This CDR3 has 13 residues. This CDR3 reads CASSLGRESGYTF. CDR3 coding DNA: TGCGCCAGCAGCTTGGGGAGGGAGAGTGGCTACACCTTC.

The chain links TRBV6-1 to TRBJ2-1; TRBD2 agrees at 9 bases. The germline gives CDR1 MNHNS, CDR2 SASEGT. Germline trimming cut 4 bases from V and 7 bases from J; bases unmatched to any gene: 11. CDR3 length: 16 amino acids. CDR3 bases: TGTGCCAGCAGTGCAAGCGGGGGGCCCCTGGGGAATGAGCAGTTCTTC. Translation: CASSASGGPLGNEQFF.

The chain combines TRBV20-1 with TRBJ2-3; 12 bases are a match to TRBD2. This CDR3 region has 16 residues. The V segment lost 3 bases and the J segment 2 bases; nucleotides outside the gene matches: 6. CDR1 and CDR2 (germline): DFQATT, SNEGSKA (reference sequence). The DNA of the CDR3 is TGCAGTGCTAGTCCGCCTAGCGGGGGGGACACAGATACGCAGTATTTT. Translated, it gives CSASPPSGGDTDTQYF.

V usage is TRBV20-1 and J usage is TRBJ1-5; 8 nucleotides match TRBD1. CDR3 size: 14 residues. Per the germline V gene, CDR1 is DFQATT and CDR2 is SNEGSKA (reference sequence). Trimming removed 3 bases from V and 5 bases from J; junction bases left unmatched: 6. CDR3 in amino acids: CSASLGTGHQPQHF. The CDR3 DNA sequence: TGCAGTGCTAGTCTGGGGACAGGTCATCAGCCCCAGCATTTT.

The chain carries TRBV4-3 and TRBJ2-1; 10 nucleotides align to TRBD2. The J segment lost 2 bases and the V segment lost 0 bases, leaving 7 bases of the junction unmatched. CDR3 length: 18 amino acids. The germline V gene has CDR1 LGHNA and CDR2 YSLEER. This CDR3 reads CASSQDWGSGGAYNEQFF. The CDR3 nucleotides are TGCGCCAGCAGCCAAGATTGGGGCAGCGGGGGGGCCTACAATGAGCAGTTCTTC.

The chain combines TRBV6-2 or TRBV6-3 with TRBJ1-5; no clear D gene. The V gene's germline CDR1 is MNHEY and CDR2 SVGEGT. CDR3 length: 16 amino acids. The V gene lost 0 bases and the J gene lost 2 bases, with 11 bases spanning the gap. CDR3 in DNA: TGTGCCAGCAGTTACTCGTTGGCGGTTGGCAATCAGCCCCAGCATTTT. Encoded protein: CASSYSLAVGNQPQHF.

V is TRBV10-3 and J is TRBJ1-2; 8 bases line up with TRBD1. The junction had 0 bases not matched to a gene; V was cut back by 4 bases and J by 2 bases. From germline, CDR1 is ENHRY and CDR2 SYGVKD. The CDR3 runs to 13 residues. CDR3 protein: CAISGTGNYGYTF. CDR3 sequence (DNA): TGTGCCATCAGTGGGACAGGGAACTATGGCTACACCTTC.

The CDR3, as DNA: TGTGCCAGCAGCCAATCCGACAGGGGGAACACTGAAGCTTTCTTT. This gives the protein CASSQSDRGNTEAFF. The chain joins TRBV3-1 (or the pseudogene TRBV3-2) to TRBJ1-1, with 8 bases identical to TRBD1. CDR3 length: 15 amino acids. The V segment lost 2 bases and the J segment 1 base; nucleotides outside the gene matches: 3. The V gene's germline CDR1 is LGHDT and CDR2 YNNKEL (reference sequence).

V gene TRBV9 combines with J gene TRBJ1-1, with TRBD1 matching 7 bases. CDR1 SGDLS and CDR2 YYNGEE come from the germline V gene. The CDR3 is made up of 17 amino acids. V shed 3 bases, J shed 5 bases, and the junction held 16 bases outside the gene matches. As DNA, the CDR3 is TGTGCCAGCAGCGCAACGGGACAGTCTTGGGTGGGGACTGAAGCTTTCTTT. Translation gives CASSATGQSWVGTEAFF.

V usage is TRBV27 and J usage is TRBJ1-5; 7 nucleotides line up with TRBD1. The CDR3 spans 18 residues. The V segment lost 3 bases and the J segment 4 bases; nucleotides outside the gene matches: 15. CDR1 and CDR2 (germline): MNHEY, SMNVEV (reference sequence). For the CDR3, the DNA is TGTGCCAGCAGTTTCGTGGGGGGTACGGGACAGATAAATCAGCCCCAGCATTTT. It translates to CASSFVGGTGQINQPQHF.

The J gene is TRBJ2-1, the V gene TRBV11-2, with TRBD2 matching over 13 bases. The V segment lost 5 bases and the J segment 4 bases; nucleotides outside the gene matches: 5. This CDR3 region has 16 residues. The germline V gene has CDR1 SGHAT and CDR2 FQNNGV. DNA of the CDR3: TGTGCCAGCAGCCTACTAGCGGGGGGGTCGTACAATGAGCAGTTCTTC. It codes for CASSLLAGGSYNEQFF.

The rearrangement uses TRBV6-1 and TRBJ1-6; possibly TRBD1 for D (5 bases). The CDR3 runs 12 residues. V lost 2 bases and J 9 bases, leaving 5 bases between the germline ends. Germline CDR1 reads MNHNS; CDR2 reads SASEGT. In DNA form, the CDR3 reads TGTGCCAGCAGTGAAAGGGGTTCACCCCTCCACTTT. It yields the protein CASSERGSPLHF.